The 11 T cell receptor beta chains below were found in one sample sequenced in a study of blood T cell repertoires in COVID-19. The assay was immunoSEQ multiplex PCR, and TCRdb's table has in-frame clones only and misses some. The table lists around 250,000 clones, approximately 85% of them singletons. The specimen was PBMCs or T cells enriched from blood (not recorded which). These receptors were taken from a woman aged 45 to 65 who had recovered from COVID-19.

The chain carries TRBV4-1 and TRBJ1-6; weak D call: TRBD1 (6 bases). The CDR3 has 15 residues. Trimming left V 0 bases short and J 8 bases short, with 11 bases between. Germline lookup yields CDR1 MGHRA and CDR2 YSYEKL. The CDR3, as DNA: TGCGCCAGCAGCCAAGAGGGCGGGGGGCATTCACCCCTCCACTTT. As protein: CASSQEGGGHSPLHF.

This clone was seen a handful of times. The gene calls are TRBV1 and TRBJ2-1; the D call of TRBD2 is as the table states it, not checked on the DNA. TRBV1 is designated a pseudogene. The CDR3 extends over 17 amino acids. The CDR3 DNA follows: TGCACCAGCAGCCCCGGGACTAGCGGGAGCTCCTACAATGAGCAGTTCTTC. It translates to CTSSPGTSGSSYNEQFF.

This clone has only one observation. V and J are TRBV2 and TRBJ2-5; 11 nucleotides align to TRBD2. In germline, CDR1 is SNHLY, CDR2 FYNNEI. This CDR3 contains 15 residues. V lost 6 bases to trimming and J lost 5 bases; unmatched junction nucleotides: 8. The DNA of the CDR3 is TGTGCCAGCAGCAAGGTGGCTAGCGGGAGGGAGACCCAGTACTTC. It specifies CASSKVASGRETQYF.

J is TRBJ2-3 and V is TRBV9; 7 bases agree with TRBD1. Germline V gene sequence: CDR1 SGDLS, CDR2 YYNGEE. CDR3 length: 12 amino acids. V was pared by 0 bases and J by 11 bases, with 3 bases of the junction left unmatched. CDR3: CASSVADRKQYF. CDR3 sequence (DNA): TGTGCCAGCAGCGTAGCGGACAGGAAGCAGTATTTT.

The chain employs TRBV5-1 and TRBJ1-2, with 12 bases identical to TRBD1. This CDR3 has 17 residues. V shed 4 bases and J 8 bases; nucleotides not matched to a gene: 15. CDR1 is SGHRS, CDR2 YFSETQ, per germline. Written as DNA, the CDR3 is TGCGCCAGCAGCCCCACCTCCGGGACAGGGGGCTTAGGAGGCTACACCTTC. Translation: CASSPTSGTGGLGGYTF. Combining the CDR3 with reference TRBV5-1 and TRBJ1-2 gives the whole variable domain KAGVTQTPRYLIKTRGQQVTLSCSPISGHRSVSWYQQTPGQGLQFLFEYFSETQRNKGNFPGRFSGRQFSNSRSEMNVSTLELGDSALYLCASSPTSGTGGLGGYTFGSGTRLTVV.

The V and J genes are TRBV6-6 and TRBJ1-1; tentatively, D is TRBD1 (6 bases). CDR1 is MNHNY, CDR2 SVGAGI, per germline (reference sequence). CDR3 length equals 16 residues. V gave up 2 bases and J gave up 1 base, with 14 bases separating them. The CDR3 nucleotides are TGTGCCAGCAGTTACGTGCAGGGGAGTTCGAACACTGAAGCTTTCTTT. This translates into CASSYVQGSSNTEAFF.

This clone was recorded only once. The chain combines TRBV5-1 with TRBJ2-4; 11 bases fit TRBD2. Unmatched junction bases numbered 12, after V lost 4 bases and J lost 0 bases. Germline values: CDR1 SGHRS, CDR2 YFSETQ. The CDR3 extends over 19 amino acids. The CDR3 loop reads CASSAFLAGGIVAKNIQYF. The CDR3, as DNA: TGCGCCAGCAGCGCCTTTCTAGCGGGAGGAATCGTAGCCAAAAACATTCAGTACTTC. Full variable domain (rest looked up from reference TRBV5-1 and TRBJ2-4): KAGVTQTPRYLIKTRGQQVTLSCSPISGHRSVSWYQQTPGQGLQFLFEYFSETQRNKGNFPGRFSGRQFSNSRSEMNVSTLELGDSALYLCASSAFLAGGIVAKNIQYFGAGTRLSVL.

The rearrangement links TRBV11-2 to TRBJ2-2; a possible D gene is TRBD2 (5 bases). There are 14 residues in the CDR3. Trimming pared 6 bases from V and 5 bases from J, leaving 13 bases between. Germline-derived CDR1 and CDR2 are SGHAT and FQNNGV. The CDR3 loop is CASRKSGVTGELFF. The CDR3 bases are TGTGCCAGCAGAAAGAGCGGTGTAACCGGGGAGCTGTTTTTT. The full variable domain, rest sourced from reference TRBV11-2 and TRBJ2-2, is EAGVAQSPRYKIIEKRQSVAFWCNPISGHATLYWYQQILGQGPKLLIQFQNNGVVDDSQLPKDRFSAERLKGVDSTLKIQPAKLEDSAVYLCASRKSGVTGELFFGEGSRLTVL.

The chain combines TRBV7-6 with TRBJ2-2, with TRBD2 matching 9 bases. CDR3 size: 16 residues. Losses at the gene ends were 0 bases for V and 5 bases for J; bases not matched to a gene: 4. The germline V gene has CDR1 SGHVS and CDR2 FNYEAQ. CDR3: CASSLAFLAGTGELFF. The CDR3 DNA reads TGTGCCAGCAGCTTAGCATTCCTAGCGGGGACCGGGGAGCTGTTTTTT.

The chain has TRBV6-1 and TRBJ1-3; a possible D gene is TRBD1 (5 bases). V was pared by 1 base and J by 11 bases, with 21 bases between. This CDR3 region has 16 residues. From germline, CDR1 is MNHNS and CDR2 SASEGT. The CDR3 reads CASSEVRGPGSGPIYF. The CDR3 DNA reads as TGTGCCAGCAGTGAAGTAAGGGGCCCCGGGAGTGGTCCCATATATTTT.

This clone occurred a few times. This sequence joins TRBV27 and TRBJ2-1; 7 positions match TRBD2. The CDR3 runs to 15 residues. With V trimmed by 5 bases and J by 5 bases, 9 bases remained unmatched. Germline V lookup: CDR1 MNHEY, CDR2 SMNVEV (reference sequence). Here the CDR3 reads CASSLVTSRNNEQFF. The CDR3 DNA sequence: TGTGCCAGCAGTCTGGTGACTAGCAGAAACAATGAGCAGTTCTTC.